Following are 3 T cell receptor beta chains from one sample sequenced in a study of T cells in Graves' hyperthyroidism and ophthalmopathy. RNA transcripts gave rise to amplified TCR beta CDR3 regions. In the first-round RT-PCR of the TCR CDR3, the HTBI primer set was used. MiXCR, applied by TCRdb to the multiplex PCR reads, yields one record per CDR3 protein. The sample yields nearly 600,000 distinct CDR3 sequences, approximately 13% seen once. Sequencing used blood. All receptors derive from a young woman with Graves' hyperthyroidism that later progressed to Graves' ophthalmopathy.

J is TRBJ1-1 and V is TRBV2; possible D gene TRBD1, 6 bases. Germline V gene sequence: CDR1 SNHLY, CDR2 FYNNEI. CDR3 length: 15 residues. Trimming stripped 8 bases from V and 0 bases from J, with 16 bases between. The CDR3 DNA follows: TGTGCCAGCTCCAGGGGAGTAGAGGTGAACACTGAAGCTTTCTTT. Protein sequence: CASSRGVEVNTEAFF.

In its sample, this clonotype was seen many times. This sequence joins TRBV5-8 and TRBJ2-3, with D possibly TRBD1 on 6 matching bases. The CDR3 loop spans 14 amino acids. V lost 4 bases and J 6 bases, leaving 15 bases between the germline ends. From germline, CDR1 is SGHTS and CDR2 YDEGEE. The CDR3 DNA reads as TGTGCCAGCAGCACCCCAACAGGGAGTGATACGCAGTATTTT. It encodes CASSTPTGSDTQYF.

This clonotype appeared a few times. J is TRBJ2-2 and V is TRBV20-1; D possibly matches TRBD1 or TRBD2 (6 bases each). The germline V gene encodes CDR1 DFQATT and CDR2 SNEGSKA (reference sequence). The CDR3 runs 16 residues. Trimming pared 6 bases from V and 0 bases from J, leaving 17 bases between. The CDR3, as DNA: TGCAGTGCCCGAGTCACGGGGGCCCCGAACACCGGGGAGCTGTTTTTT. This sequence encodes CSARVTGAPNTGELFF.